The clone carrying this TCR beta chain showed up just a few times. RNA served as the template for amplifying TCR beta CDR3 regions. First-round RT-PCR employed HTBI primers, with a second-round multiplex PCR after it. From the multiplex PCR reads, TCRdb called clonotypes with MiXCR, one entry per CDR3 protein. Among hundreds of thousands of distinct CDR3 sequences listed, about a fifth were seen once. The data are from a study of Graves' ophthalmopathy and Graves' hyperthyroidism. Hyperthyroidism cases were recent diagnoses of under 2 months' duration in people aged 18 to 65. Someone took the PBMCs out of 10 ml of fresh peripheral blood. The germline gives CDR1 SGHVS, CDR2 FNYEAQ. V lost 2 bases and J lost 6, with 13 bases in between. This CDR3 is built from 15 residues.

This TCR derives from a woman younger than 30 with stable Graves' hyperthyroidism. Some clones in this sample may be carry-over from other donors' samples. This chain joins TRBV7-6 and TRBJ2-2; perhaps TRBD2 as D (5 bases). The sample comprised peripheral blood. The CDR3 DNA follows: TGTGCCAGCAGCTTAAAATGGGGAGCGGCCGGGGAGCTGTTTTTT. It translates to CASSLKWGAAGELFF.